A selection of T cell receptor beta chains follows, all from one sample in a study of blood T cell repertoires in COVID-19. Clones were read by immunoSEQ multiplex PCR, and TCRdb kept only the in-frame ones, dropping some. There are some 190,000 clones in the sample; 70% to 90% occur only once, and approximately 5.6% lies in the top ten. Material for sequencing was peripheral blood. The receptors here all came from a woman aged 40 to 50 who had recovered from COVID-19. The CDR3 runs from the conserved cysteine through the conserved F or W. A D gene is named only where the DNA matches it firmly. Only some rows state a clone size, as once, few, many or a class for expanded clones.

D gene	V gene	clone size	J gene	CDR3 protein	CDR3 DNA
-	TRBV28	-	TRBJ1-2	CATGGGIDYTF	TGTGCCACTGGGGGCGGAATTGACTACACCTTC
TRBD2	TRBV5-1	-	TRBJ2-1	CASSDGLAGGQFF	TGCGCCAGCAGCGATGGACTAGCGGGAGGGCAGTTCTTC
-	TRBV28	-	TRBJ1-2	CASSLGGTVSANYGYTF	TGTGCCAGCAGTTTAGGAGGAACAGTGAGTGCTAACTATGGCTACACCTTC
-	TRBV4-1	-	TRBJ2-1	CASSQDGWRGGEDEQFF	TGCGCCAGCAGCCAAGATGGATGGCGGGGTGGGGAGGATGAGCAGTTCTTC
TRBD2	TRBV4-3	-	TRBJ2-1	CASSQDIGLAGGEQFF	TGCGCCAGCAGCCAAGATATAGGACTAGCGGGGGGTGAGCAGTTCTTC
-	TRBV3-1/TRBV3-2	-	TRBJ2-3	CASSQDLVLDTQYF	TGTGCCAGCAGCCAAGACTTAGTGCTAGATACGCAGTATTTT
-	TRBV19	-	TRBJ2-2	CASSRGGPPNTGELFF	TGTGCCAGTAGTAGAGGGGGACCGCCGAACACCGGGGAGCTGTTTTTT
-	TRBV29-1	-	TRBJ1-3	CSVDSGISGNTIYF	TGCAGCGTTGACAGTGGCATCTCTGGAAACACCATATATTTT
-	TRBV28	once	TRBJ2-7	CASSSSGSGRFNYEQYF	TGTGCCAGCAGTTCGTCCGGCTCGGGGAGGTTCAACTACGAGCAGTACTTC
-	TRBV27	-	TRBJ2-7	CASSFRSSPGEQYF	TGTGCCAGCAGTTTTCGTTCTAGCCCTGGCGAGCAGTACTTC
-	TRBV28	-	TRBJ2-4	CASSFVVAKNIQYF	TGTGCCAGCAGTTTCGTCGTAGCCAAAAACATTCAGTACTTC
-	TRBV14	-	TRBJ2-2	CASSQDWARYTGELFF	TGTGCCAGCAGCCAAGATTGGGCTCGATACACCGGGGAGCTGTTTTTT
-	TRBV7-2	-	TRBJ2-7	CASSWPGVSASYEQYF	TGTGCCAGCAGCTGGCCGGGAGTTTCGGCCAGCTACGAGCAGTACTTC
-	TRBV7-8	-	TRBJ1-3	CASSLKPSGNTIYF	TGTGCCAGCAGCTTAAAGCCGTCGGGAAACACCATATATTTT
TRBD1	TRBV30	-	TRBJ1-3	CAWSGTGGNTIYF	TGTGCCTGGAGTGGGACAGGTGGAAACACCATATATTTT